These 14 T cell receptor beta chains originate from one sample sequenced in a study of shared clonotypes between healthy human individuals. Assay used: immunoSEQ multiplex PCR; TCRdb lists only in-frame clones, some missing. The data hold some 89,000 clones, with around 67% observed a single time. Input material: memory CD8+ T cells sorted from blood. Subset defined: CD45RO+ cells pooled with CCR7-negative TemRA cells. The receptors shown here come from a man aged 25-40 years in good health.

This chain connects TRBV6-1 to TRBJ2-7, with 7 bases aligning to TRBD1. From germline, CDR1 is MNHNS and CDR2 SASEGT. This CDR3 spans 14 amino acids. V was pared by 5 bases and J by 4 bases, with 8 bases of the junction left unmatched. This CDR3 is CASSPTGALYEQYF. In DNA, the CDR3 is TGTGCCAGCAGTCCTACAGGGGCGCTTTACGAGCAGTACTTC.

The chain combines TRBV2 with TRBJ2-5; no clear D gene. This CDR3 has 13 amino acids. Per germline, CDR1 SNHLY and CDR2 FYNNEI. Trimming pared 4 bases from V and 2 bases from J, leaving 8 bases between. The CDR3 bases are TGTGCCAGCAGTGCTAGGCGGCAAGAGACCCAGTACTTC. Amino acid sequence: CASSARRQETQYF.

The rearrangement links TRBV28 to TRBJ1-2; unclear D gene. The germline V and J ends were trimmed by 5 bases and 7 bases, with 17 bases remaining between them. The germline V gene encodes CDR1 MDHEN and CDR2 SYDVKM. The CDR3 covers 14 residues. The CDR3 DNA is TGTGCCAGCAGTAATCCCGTTAGGGAAGGTGGCTACACCTTC. Translated: CASSNPVREGGYTF.

The chain couples TRBV7-3 to TRBJ2-3, with D perhaps assigned TRBD1 or TRBD2 (5 bases each). The V end lost 5 bases, the J end lost 1 base, and 10 bases lay between the germline ends. This CDR3 is 14 amino acids long. From germline, CDR1 is SGHTA and CDR2 FQGTGA. CDR3 residues: CASSRDRRTDTQYF. The CDR3 DNA sequence: TGTGCCAGCAGCCGGGACCGACGCACAGATACGCAGTATTTT.

The chain recombines TRBV30 with TRBJ2-3; possibly TRBD1 for D (7 bases). The CDR3 consists of 14 residues. Germline CDR1 is GTSNPN and CDR2 is SVGIG (reference sequence). V was trimmed by 4 bases and J by 2 bases, leaving 13 bases between them. CDR3 protein: CAWTRGVYTDTQYF. Written as DNA, the CDR3 is TGTGCCTGGACCAGGGGGGTTTACACAGATACGCAGTATTTT.

V gene TRBV7-9 combines with J gene TRBJ2-7, with 10 bases identical to TRBD2. Looked up from germline, CDR1 is SEHNR and CDR2 is FQNEAQ (reference sequence). V shed 4 bases, J shed 0 bases, and the junction held 6 bases outside the gene matches. CDR3 size: 16 residues. CDR3 DNA: TGTGCCAGCAGCTCGCAACTAGCGGGGAGCTCCTACGAGCAGTACTTC. As protein: CASSSQLAGSSYEQYF.

The J gene is TRBJ1-4, the V gene TRBV7-9, with TRBD1 matching over 7 bases. The CDR3 contains 16 residues. The germline V gene encodes CDR1 SEHNR and CDR2 FQNEAQ (reference sequence). The ends lost 1 base at V and 2 bases at J; junction bases unmatched: 4. DNA of the CDR3: TGTGCCAGCAGCTTAGGACCGGGACAGACTAATGAAAAACTGTTTTTT. Its protein product is CASSLGPGQTNEKLFF.

Comment on this clone: A read error likely explains this, since a far larger clone differs by one base. The chain carries TRBV27 and TRBJ2-2, with D unresolved. The CDR3 is 12 amino acids. Germline V CDR1 and CDR2: MNHEY, SMNVEV (reference sequence). V was cut by 3 bases and J by 4 bases, with 3 bases left in between. This chain's CDR3 is CASSFTTGELFF. In nucleotides, the CDR3 is TGTGCCAGCAGTTTCACCACCGGGGAGCTGTTTTTT.

The V and J genes are TRBV5-6 and TRBJ2-7; D is possibly TRBD1 or TRBD2 (5 bases each). Germline loops: CDR1 SGHDT, CDR2 YYEEEE. CDR3 length: 14 amino acids. V was cut by 1 base and J by 0 bases, with 8 bases left in between. This chain's CDR3 is CASSLQGPSYEQYF. The CDR3 DNA sequence: TGTGCCAGCAGCTTGCAGGGACCCTCCTACGAGCAGTACTTC. The variable domain in full, with the rest retrieved from reference TRBV5-6 and TRBJ2-7, is DAGVTQSPTHLIKTRGQQVTLRCSPKSGHDTVSWYQQALGQGPQFIFQYYEEEERQRGNFPDRFSGHQFPNYSSELNVNALLLGDSALYLCASSLQGPSYEQYFGPGTRLTVT.

At least ten counts were recorded for this clone. The chain links TRBV5-1 to TRBJ2-7; TRBD1 matches at 8 bases. With 0 bases clipped from V and 7 bases from J, the junction kept 0 bases outside the gene matches. The CDR3 length is 12 residues. The germline V gene has CDR1 SGHRS and CDR2 YFSETQ. The CDR3 nucleotides are TGCGCCAGCAGCTTGGGGGACAGGGAGCAGTACTTC. The encoded protein is CASSLGDREQYF.

This clone qualifies as medium-sized. This chain joins TRBV6-4 and TRBJ2-1, with TRBD2 matching over 10 bases. Germline V CDR1 and CDR2: MRHNA, SNTAGT. CDR3 length: 14 residues. The ends lost 8 bases at V and 6 bases at J; junction bases unmatched: 7. DNA for the CDR3: TGTGCCAGCCAGAGGACTAGCGGAGCCAATGAGCAGTTCTTC. It specifies CASQRTSGANEQFF.

The gene calls are TRBV5-1 and TRBJ2-1; TRBD2 matches 9 bases. CDR3 size: 16 residues. Trimming took 2 bases from V and 7 from J; bases not matched to a gene: 10. CDR1 is SGHRS and CDR2 is YFSETQ in the germline V gene. The CDR3 DNA follows: TGCGCCAGCAGCTTCCAGGCTAGCGGGATCGGAAATGAGCAGTTCTTC. Translating it yields CASSFQASGIGNEQFF. Together with reference TRBV5-1 and TRBJ2-1, the CDR3 gives the full variable domain: KAGVTQTPRYLIKTRGQQVTLSCSPISGHRSVSWYQQTPGQGLQFLFEYFSETQRNKGNFPGRFSGRQFSNSRSEMNVSTLELGDSALYLCASSFQASGIGNEQFFGPGTRLTVL.

The V and J genes are TRBV19 and TRBJ2-1; TRBD2 matches at 7 bases. J gave up 6 bases and V 4 bases, and 9 bases lay outside the gene matches. This CDR3 has 15 amino acids. Germline V lookup: CDR1 LNHDA, CDR2 SQIVND (reference sequence). The CDR3 DNA follows: TGTGCCAGTAGTAGGACCGGGACTACCTCCAATGAGCAGTTCTTC. Translating gives CASSRTGTTSNEQFF.

The chain is built from TRBV7-2 and TRBJ2-2; D is ambiguous. The germline CDR1 and CDR2 sequences are SGHTA and FQGNSA. This CDR3 is 14 amino acids long. V lost 10 bases and J lost 0, with 12 bases in between. The CDR3 here is CAITPFTNTGELFF. The CDR3 nucleotides read TGTGCCATTACTCCTTTCACGAACACCGGGGAGCTGTTTTTT.